This TCR beta chain was sequenced during a study of blood T cells in healthy people across ages. Through a sample-barcoded 5' primer and a J-beta primer mix, a second PCR was run for 7 to 11 cycles. A template-switch adaptor that had 12 random nucleotides put a tag on each cDNA molecule. TCRdb re-called the 5' RACE reads with MiXCR, one entry per CDR3 protein. The table shows some 1,800,000 distinct CDR3 sequences, with around 42% occurring only once. This clonotype was seen a handful of times. What it binds is not known. Study conclusions and caveats: Leaving the PBMCs unsorted stopped any conclusive comparison of naive versus antigen-experienced cells.

The trim removed 3 bases at V and 4 bases at J, leaving 1 base unmatched. Per germline, CDR1 DFQATT and CDR2 SNEGSKA (reference sequence). The CDR3 has 12 residues. This chain connects TRBV20-1 to TRBJ2-3, with 7 bases fitting TRBD2. The receptor comes from a human donor in good health. Sequencing was carried out using blood. CDR3 nucleotides: TGCAGTGCTAGGCTAGCGGCAGATACGCAGTATTTT. Translating it yields CSARLAADTQYF.